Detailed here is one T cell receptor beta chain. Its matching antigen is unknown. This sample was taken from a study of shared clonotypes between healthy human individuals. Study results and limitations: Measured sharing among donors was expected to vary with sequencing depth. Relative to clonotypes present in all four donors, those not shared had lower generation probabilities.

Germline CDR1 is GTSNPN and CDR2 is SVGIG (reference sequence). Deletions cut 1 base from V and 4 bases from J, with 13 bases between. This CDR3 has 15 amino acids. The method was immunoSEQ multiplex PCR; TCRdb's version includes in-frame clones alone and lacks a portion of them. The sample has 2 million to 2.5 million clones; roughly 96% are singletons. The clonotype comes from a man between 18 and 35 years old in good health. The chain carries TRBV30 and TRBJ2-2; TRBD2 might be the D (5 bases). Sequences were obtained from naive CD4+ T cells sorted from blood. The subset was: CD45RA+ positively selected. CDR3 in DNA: TGTGCCTGGAGTGGGGGTGGAGGTTTCACCGGGGAGCTGTTTTTT. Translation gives CAWSGGGGFTGELFF.